This TCR beta chain was sequenced during a study of T cell responses to AZD1222 COVID-19 vaccine. Study results and caveats: Within unmutated variant regions lay the reported targets of nearly half of spike-specific TCRs. No repertoire was sampled before or during the peak T cell response, only after it. Donors were largely white British and mainly female; clonal diversity was possibly underestimated. When two AZD1222 doses had been given, Spike-specific TCR breadth and depth rose.

The CDR3 covers 11 residues. Trimming stripped 4 bases from V and 2 bases from J, with 5 bases between. Germline V lookup: CDR1 SQVTM, CDR2 ANQGSEA. Remarks on this clone: Its antigen is undetermined.

Profiled with immunoSEQ multiplex PCR; TCRdb holds only in-frame clones, not every one. The table has around 150,000 clones, approximately 90% seen once; the top ten hold 3% to 4%. The source material was peripheral blood, sampled on day 0 of MenACWY control vaccination. This TCR was recovered from an adult in good health. The chain combines TRBV29-1 with TRBJ1-2; no firm D call. CDR3 bases: TGCAGCGTTGCCGCCAACTATGGCTACACCTTC. Its protein product is CSVAANYGYTF.